This T cell receptor (beta chain) was identified in a study of blood T cell repertoires in COVID-19 (dated by TCRdb to 2020 to 2022). As for the study more broadly: Collaborator samples came from the United States, Italy and Spain and covered acute and convalescent phases of COVID-19. The material from the prospective study consisted of cDNA or gDNA derived from T cells, B-cell-depleted T cells, or PBMCs. Deeply sampled blood TCRbeta repertoires from subjects exposed to, actively infected with, or recovered from COVID-19 were included in the dataset. The repertoires were released in a freely available public database intended as a resource for research on the immune response to SARS-CoV-2. The samples were drawn from the first 160 participants of the ongoing ImmuneRACE study and from about 1,200 subjects provided by 6 global collaborators. Nearly every sample came with metadata listing a de-identified subject ID, COVID-19 status, age in years and sex. HLA class I and class II types, where available, came from metadata supplied by the sample provider rather than from assay-based typing. General conclusions and limits of the study: Clinical and demographic metadata were provided uncurated, with the amount varying by source and participant.

A word on this clone: Its antigen is unknown. No base quality values were provided; no much bigger clone lies one nucleotide off.

The immunoSEQ Assay, a bias-controlled multiplex PCR, was used to amplify TCRbeta CDR3 regions from genomic DNA. On the authors' methods: Within the assay, amplification of reference gene primers was used to estimate how many nucleated cells each sample contained. To quantify the absolute abundance of each unique TCRbeta CDR3 rearrangement, sequence reads were collapsed and filtered. For each sample, productive Simpson clonality was calculated as the square root of Simpson's diversity index over productive rearrangements. Sourced from immuneACCESS, this table was stored by TCRdb with only in-frame sequences that have V and J called. A share of the clones is absent; for the studies checked, an unresolved V gene accounts for under half, and the remainder has no known explanation. V, J and clone size derive from that table, while D and trimming were established from the DNA sequence. The sample data list under 110,000 clones, and around 80% of these were observed just once. The top ten clones comprise 6.2% of the sample.

Sequences KGHSH (CDR1) and LQKENI (CDR2) are obtained from the germline V gene. Trimmed from V: 6 bases; trimmed from J: 1 base; junction bases lacking a gene match: 8. Measured from the cysteine to the phenylalanine, the CDR3 is 15 residues long. CDR3 DNA is the only sequence kept; it has 45 bases, read in frame from the first base. At one collaborating source in Seattle, patients were enrolled during active infection and were followed longitudinally through the course of disease. Whole blood was collected in K2EDTA tubes by collaborating institutions according to the institutions' own protocols. For TCRbeta analysis, collaborators shipped samples as frozen whole blood, isolated PBMCs, or DNA extracted from either of those sample types.

This sequence uses TRBV18 and TRBJ2-5; 7 central bases correspond to TRBD1. The sequence derives from a man older than 75 with COVID-19, enrolled during active disease. Sequences were obtained from peripheral blood. The CDR3 in this case is CASSLQGTVQETQYF. Here is the DNA: TGTGCCAGCTCTCTGCAGGGGACAGTCCAAGAGACCCAGTACTTC.